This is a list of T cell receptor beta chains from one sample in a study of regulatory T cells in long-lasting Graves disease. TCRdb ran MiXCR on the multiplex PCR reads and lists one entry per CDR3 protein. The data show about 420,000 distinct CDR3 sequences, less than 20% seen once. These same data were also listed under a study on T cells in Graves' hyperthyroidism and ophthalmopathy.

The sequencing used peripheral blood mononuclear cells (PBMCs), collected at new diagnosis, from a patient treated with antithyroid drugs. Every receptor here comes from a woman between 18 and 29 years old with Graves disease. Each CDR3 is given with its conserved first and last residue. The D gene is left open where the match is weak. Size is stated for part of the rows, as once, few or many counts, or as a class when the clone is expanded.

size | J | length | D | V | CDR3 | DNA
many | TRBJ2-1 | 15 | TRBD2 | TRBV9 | CASSGSGSSYNEQFF | TGTGCCAGTAGCGGGAGCGGGAGCTCCTACAATGAGCAGTTCTTC
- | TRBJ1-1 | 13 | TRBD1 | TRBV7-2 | CASSLRQGTEAFF | TGTGCCAGCAGCTTAAGACAGGGGACTGAAGCTTTCTTT
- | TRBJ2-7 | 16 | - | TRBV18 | CASSPPPQAGPYEQYF | TGTGCCAGCTCACCCCCCCCCCAGGCCGGCCCCTACGAGCAGTACTTC
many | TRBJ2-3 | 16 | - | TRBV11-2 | CASSLLSRSGTDTQYF | TGTGCCAGCAGCTTATTATCTCGATCCGGCACAGATACGCAGTATTTT
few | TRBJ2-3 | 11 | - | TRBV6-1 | CASNKGPTFHF | TGTGCCAGCAACAAGGGGCCAACTTTCCATTTC
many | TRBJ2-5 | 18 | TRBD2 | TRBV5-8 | CASSSGGRAVWAEETQYF | TGTGCCAGCAGCTCGGGCGGGAGGGCCGTGTGGGCTGAAGAGACCCAGTACTTC
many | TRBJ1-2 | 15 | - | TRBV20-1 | CSARVVGVLLKGYTF | TGCAGTGCTAGAGTCGTCGGTGTCCTCCTGAAAGGCTACACCTTC
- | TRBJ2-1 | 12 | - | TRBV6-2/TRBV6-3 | CASSLPGDEQFF | TGTGCCAGCAGCTTGCCTGGGGATGAGCAGTTCTTC
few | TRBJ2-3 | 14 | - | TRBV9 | CASSVGGTTDTQYF | TGTGCCAGCAGCGTAGGGGGCACCACAGATACGCAGTATTTT
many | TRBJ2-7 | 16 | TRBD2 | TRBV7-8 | CASSAKHTSGSYEQYF | TGTGCCAGCAGCGCCAAACACACTAGCGGTTCCTACGAGCAGTACTTC
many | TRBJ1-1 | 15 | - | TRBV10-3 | CAISEADGMNTEAFF | TGTGCCATCAGCGAAGCCGACGGCATGAACACTGAAGCTTTCTTT
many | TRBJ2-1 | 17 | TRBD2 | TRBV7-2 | CASSLEGTSGRFLLQFF | TGTGCCAGCAGCTTAGAGGGGACTAGCGGGAGGTTTTTGCTCCAGTTCTTC
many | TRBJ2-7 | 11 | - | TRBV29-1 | CSVDRGYEQYF | TGCAGCGTCGACAGAGGCTACGAGCAGTACTTC
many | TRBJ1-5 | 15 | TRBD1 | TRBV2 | CASSIGQGSNQPQHF | TGTGCCAGCAGTATAGGACAGGGGTCCAATCAGCCCCAGCATTTT
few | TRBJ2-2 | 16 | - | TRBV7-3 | CASSFVSRTNTGELFF | TGTGCCAGCAGCTTTGTTTCCCGCACTAACACCGGGGAGCTGTTTTTT
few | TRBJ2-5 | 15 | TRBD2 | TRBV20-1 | CSAQTSGRRSETQYF | TGCAGTGCACAGACTAGCGGAAGGCGGTCGGAGACCCAGTACTTC
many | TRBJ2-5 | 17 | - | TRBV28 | CASSGGVGGALGETQYF | TGTGCCAGCAGTGGGGGCGTTGGAGGGGCGCTGGGGGAGACCCAGTACTTC
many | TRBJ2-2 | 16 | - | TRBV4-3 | CASSQETGTNTGELFF | TGCGCCAGCAGCCAAGAGACGGGTACCAACACCGGGGAGCTGTTTTTT
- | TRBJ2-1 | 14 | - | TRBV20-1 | CSARDMGEYNEQFF | TGCAGTGCTAGAGATATGGGGGAGTACAATGAGCAGTTCTTC
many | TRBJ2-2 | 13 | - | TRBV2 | CASSARDTGELFF | TGTGCCAGCAGTGCACGGGACACCGGGGAGCTGTTTTTT
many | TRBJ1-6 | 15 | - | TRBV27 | CASSLRRQSNSPLHF | TGTGCCAGCAGTTTAAGGAGGCAGAGTAATTCACCCCTCCACTTT
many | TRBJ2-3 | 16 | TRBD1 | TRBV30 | CAWSGTGGAGTDTQYF | TGTGCCTGGAGTGGGACAGGGGGCGCGGGCACAGATACGCAGTATTTT
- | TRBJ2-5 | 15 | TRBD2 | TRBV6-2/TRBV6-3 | CASSYGTSGSKTQYF | TGTGCCAGCAGTTACGGGACTAGCGGGAGTAAGACCCAGTACTTC
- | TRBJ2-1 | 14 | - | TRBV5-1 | CASSTGTELNEQFF | TGCGCCAGCAGCACCGGGACTGAGCTCAATGAGCAGTTCTTC
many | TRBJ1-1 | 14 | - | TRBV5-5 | CASSLHPGGSEAFF | TGTGCCAGCAGCTTGCACCCCGGAGGGAGTGAAGCTTTCTTT
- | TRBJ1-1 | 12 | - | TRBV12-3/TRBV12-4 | CASRGRDWEAFF | TGTGCCAGCAGGGGACGGGATTGGGAAGCTTTCTTT